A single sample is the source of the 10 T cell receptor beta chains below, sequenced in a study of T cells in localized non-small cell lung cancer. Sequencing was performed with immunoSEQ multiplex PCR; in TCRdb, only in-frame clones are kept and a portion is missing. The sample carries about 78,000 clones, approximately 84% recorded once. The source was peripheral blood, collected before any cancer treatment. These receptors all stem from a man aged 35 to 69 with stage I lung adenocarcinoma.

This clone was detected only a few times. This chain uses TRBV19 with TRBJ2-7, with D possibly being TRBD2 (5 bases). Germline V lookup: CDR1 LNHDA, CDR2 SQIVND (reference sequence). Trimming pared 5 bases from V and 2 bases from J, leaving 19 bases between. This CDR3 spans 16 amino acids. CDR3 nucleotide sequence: TGTGCCAGTAGTCTAGCTACAGCTGGCATTACCTACGAGCAGTACTTC. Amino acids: CASSLATAGITYEQYF.

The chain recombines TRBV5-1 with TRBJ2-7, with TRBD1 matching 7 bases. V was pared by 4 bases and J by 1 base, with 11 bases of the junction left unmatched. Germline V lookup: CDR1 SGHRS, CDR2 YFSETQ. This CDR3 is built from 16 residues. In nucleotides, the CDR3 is TGCGCCAGCAGCGAGGGGGCCGGGGCCCCTTCCTACGAGCAGTACTTC. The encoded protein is CASSEGAGAPSYEQYF.

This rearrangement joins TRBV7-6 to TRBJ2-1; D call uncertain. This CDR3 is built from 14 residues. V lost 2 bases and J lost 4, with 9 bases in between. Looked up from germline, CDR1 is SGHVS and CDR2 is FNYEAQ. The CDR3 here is CASSLLDVYNEQFF. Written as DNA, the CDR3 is TGTGCCAGCAGCTTACTCGACGTTTACAATGAGCAGTTCTTC.

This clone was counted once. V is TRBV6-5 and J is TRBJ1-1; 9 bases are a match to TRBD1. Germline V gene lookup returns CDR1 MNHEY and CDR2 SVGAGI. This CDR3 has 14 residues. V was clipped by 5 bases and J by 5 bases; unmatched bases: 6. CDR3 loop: CASSTTGGNTEAFF. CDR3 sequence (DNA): TGTGCCAGCAGTACGACAGGGGGGAATACTGAAGCTTTCTTT.

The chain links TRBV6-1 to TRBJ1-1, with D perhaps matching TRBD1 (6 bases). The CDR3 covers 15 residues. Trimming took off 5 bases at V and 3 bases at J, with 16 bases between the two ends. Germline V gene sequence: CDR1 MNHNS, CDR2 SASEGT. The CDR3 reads CASSPRTVADTEAFF. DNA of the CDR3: TGTGCCAGCAGTCCTAGGACAGTGGCGGACACTGAAGCTTTCTTT.

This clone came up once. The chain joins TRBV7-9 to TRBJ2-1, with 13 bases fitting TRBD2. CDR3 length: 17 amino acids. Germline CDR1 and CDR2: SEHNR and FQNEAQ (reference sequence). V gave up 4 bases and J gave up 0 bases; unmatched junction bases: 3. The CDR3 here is CASSYGLAGASYNEQFF. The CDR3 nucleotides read TGTGCCAGCAGCTACGGACTAGCGGGGGCCTCCTACAATGAGCAGTTCTTC.

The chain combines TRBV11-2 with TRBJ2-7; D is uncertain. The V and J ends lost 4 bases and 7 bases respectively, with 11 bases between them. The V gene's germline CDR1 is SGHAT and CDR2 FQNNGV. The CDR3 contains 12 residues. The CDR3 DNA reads TGTGCCAGCAGCTCCAGCAATACGGAGCAGTACTTC. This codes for CASSSSNTEQYF.

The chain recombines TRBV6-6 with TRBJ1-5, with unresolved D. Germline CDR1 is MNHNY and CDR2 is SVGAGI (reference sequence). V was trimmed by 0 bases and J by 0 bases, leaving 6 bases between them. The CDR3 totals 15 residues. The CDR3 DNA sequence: TGTGCCAGCAGTTACTCGATAGTTAGCAATCAGCCCCAGCATTTT. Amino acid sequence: CASSYSIVSNQPQHF.

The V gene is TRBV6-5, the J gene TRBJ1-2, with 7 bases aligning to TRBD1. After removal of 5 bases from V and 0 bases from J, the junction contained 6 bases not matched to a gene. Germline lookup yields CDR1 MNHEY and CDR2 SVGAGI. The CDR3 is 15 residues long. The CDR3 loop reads CASSAMGQTNYGYTF. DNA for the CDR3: TGTGCCAGCAGTGCCATGGGACAGACTAACTATGGCTACACCTTC.

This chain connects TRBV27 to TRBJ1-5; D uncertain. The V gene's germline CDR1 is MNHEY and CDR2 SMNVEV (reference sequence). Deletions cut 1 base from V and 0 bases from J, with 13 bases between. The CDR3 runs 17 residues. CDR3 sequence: CASSLWGGEDSNQPQHF. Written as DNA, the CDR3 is TGTGCCAGCAGTTTATGGGGTGGTGAGGATAGCAATCAGCCCCAGCATTTT.